This passage covers 8 T cell receptor beta chains from one sample sequenced in a study of cytomegalovirus exposure and HLA in healthy donors. The primer mix had 60 Vbeta and 13 Jbeta primers. Repertoires were generated with immunoSEQ multiplex PCR, while TCRdb's copy carries only in-frame clones and drops some. The sample lists 150,000 to 200,000 clones, roughly 80% occurring once. Sequenced: PBMCs. These receptors were collected from a girl aged 5 to 17 in good health and CMV-seropositive.

J is TRBJ2-1 and V is TRBV5-1, with 12 bases matching TRBD2. The ends lost 3 bases at V and 8 bases at J; junction bases unmatched: 9. The CDR3 has 16 residues. Per the germline V gene, CDR1 is SGHRS and CDR2 is YFSETQ. As DNA, the CDR3 is TGCGCCAGCAGCTCGCTAGCGGGAGGGCCTTTCGATGAGCAGTTCTTC. It translates to CASSSLAGGPFDEQFF.

The chain has TRBV4-2 and TRBJ1-2, with 7 positions matching TRBD1. Germline V gene data show CDR1 as LGHNA and CDR2 as YNFKEQ. V lost 0 bases, J lost 2 bases, and 6 bases stayed unmatched. This CDR3 spans 16 amino acids. CDR3 DNA: TGTGCCAGCAGCCAAGATTGGGACAGCTCAAACTATGGCTACACCTTC. Translating gives CASSQDWDSSNYGYTF.

The rearrangement joins TRBV5-1 to TRBJ2-1; TRBD1 agrees at 10 bases. The junction had 1 base not matched to a gene; V was cut back by 0 bases and J by 4 bases. Looked up from germline, CDR1 is SGHRS and CDR2 is YFSETQ. This CDR3 has 15 residues. The CDR3 sequence: CASSLADRGYNEQFF. Here the CDR3 DNA reads TGCGCCAGCAGCTTGGCGGACAGGGGGTACAATGAGCAGTTCTTC.

The V call is TRBV7-2, the J call TRBJ2-1, with 10 bases that match TRBD2. Germline lookup yields CDR1 SGHTA and CDR2 FQGNSA. Trimming took 10 bases from V and 3 from J; bases not matched to a gene: 6. The CDR3 loop spans 14 amino acids. As DNA, the CDR3 is TGTGCCACGGCAAAGCGGGAGGGCTACAATGAGCAGTTCTTC. Its translation: CATAKREGYNEQFF.

This chain links TRBV11-2 with TRBJ1-2; TRBD1 matches 7 bases. The CDR3 spans 15 residues. J gave up 5 bases and V 5 bases, and 11 bases lay outside the gene matches. Germline loops: CDR1 SGHAT, CDR2 FQNNGV. This chain's CDR3 is CASSAWDSHLYGYTF. For the CDR3, the DNA is TGTGCCAGCAGCGCATGGGACAGCCACTTATATGGCTACACCTTC.

This clone was observed a few times. The chain uses TRBV6-1 and TRBJ2-3; D ambiguous. Germline loops: CDR1 MNHNS, CDR2 SASEGT. The ends were cut back, 5 bases at V and 3 bases at J, with 9 bases in the middle. The CDR3 has 13 residues. CDR3 loop: CASSSRHTDTQYF. The CDR3 DNA sequence: TGTGCCAGCAGTAGCAGACATACAGATACGCAGTATTTT.

CDR3 protein: CAVGVNTEAFF. The CDR3 coding sequence is TGTGCCGTCGGAGTGAACACTGAAGCTTTCTTT. The chain is built from TRBV7-2 and TRBJ1-1; D gene ambiguous. CDR1 is SGHTA, CDR2 FQGNSA, per germline. The CDR3 runs to 11 residues. Between the trimmed V and J ends, which lost 11 bases and 0 bases, there was a span of 7 bases.

This chain links TRBV11-2 with TRBJ2-7; 7 nucleotides align to TRBD2. This CDR3 comprises 16 residues. Trimming took 1 base from V and 2 from J; bases not matched to a gene: 8. From germline, CDR1 is SGHAT and CDR2 FQNNGV. The CDR3 loop reads CASSLVGGPFPYEQYF. The CDR3 region has the DNA TGTGCCAGCAGCTTAGTGGGAGGGCCGTTCCCCTACGAGCAGTACTTC.